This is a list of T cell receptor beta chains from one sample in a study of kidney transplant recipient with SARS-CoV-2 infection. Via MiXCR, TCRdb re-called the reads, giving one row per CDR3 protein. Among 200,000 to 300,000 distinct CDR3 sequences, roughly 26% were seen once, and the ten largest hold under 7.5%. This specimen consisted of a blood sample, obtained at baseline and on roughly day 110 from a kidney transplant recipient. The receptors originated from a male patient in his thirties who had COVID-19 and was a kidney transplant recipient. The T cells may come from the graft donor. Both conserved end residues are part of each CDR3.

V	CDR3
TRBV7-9	CASRELPGQLDF
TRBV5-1	CASSLSPTGGYTF
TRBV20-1	CSARKWGAPSYEQYF
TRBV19	CASSRRDRGFPAKNIQYF
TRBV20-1	CSASSGYSNQPQHF
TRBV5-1	CASSNGLAGAGGDEQFF
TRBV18	CASSPTGLPGELFF
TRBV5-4	CASSLGLAGGPVDTQYF
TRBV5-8	CASSTRTRTDTQYF
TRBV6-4	CASSDSLAGASEQFF
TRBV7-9	CAGSADVYHGKTYGYTF
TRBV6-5	CASRPGRGNQPQHF
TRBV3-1	CASSESIPISIRTEAFF
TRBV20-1	CSAPEDTEAFF
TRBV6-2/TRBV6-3	CASKGGLGIYEQYF
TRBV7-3	CASSLLGATEAFF
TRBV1	CTSSSHSLRKTYGYTF
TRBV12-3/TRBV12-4	CASSPRGTPDSPLHF
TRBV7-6	CASSFPNESRKTYGYTF
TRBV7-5	CISVPETRNEVGKTYGYTF
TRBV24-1	CATSDFLAGVETQYF
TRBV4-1	CASSQGRNMALRETQYF
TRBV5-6	CASSGTSGRETQYF
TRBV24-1	CATSDRGTGLEGQPQHF
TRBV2	CAGQGAGNQPQHF
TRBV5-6	CASSLVGTSYNEQFF
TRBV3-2	CASSQTDTEAFF
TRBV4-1	CASSQVRGTETQYF
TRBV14	CASSPALAGAYKQYF